Presented here are 2 T cell receptor beta chains from one specimen sequenced in a study of blood T cell repertoires in COVID-19. The method was immunoSEQ multiplex PCR; TCRdb's version includes in-frame clones alone and lacks a portion of them. The sample lists just over 65,000 clones, approximately 90% occurring once. Source material: peripheral blood. The receptors originated from a man aged 30 to 45 with acute or convalescent COVID-19.

This clone was found a few times. The chain joins TRBV7-2 to TRBJ2-2; no definite D call. This CDR3 contains 17 residues. Germline V gives CDR1 SGHTA, CDR2 FQGNSA. The V and J ends lost 2 bases and 2 bases respectively, with 15 bases between them. The CDR3 here is CASSLLPASSNTGELFF. For the CDR3, the DNA is TGTGCCAGCAGCTTATTACCAGCGAGTTCTAACACCGGGGAGCTGTTTTTT.

The V and J genes are TRBV12-3 or TRBV12-4 and TRBJ2-1; D call uncertain. The CDR3 loop spans 10 amino acids. The V end was cut by 5 bases, the J end by 8 bases, with 4 bases between. As DNA, the CDR3 is TGTGCCAGCAGTAACTATGAGCAGTTCTTC. Its protein is CASSNYEQFF.